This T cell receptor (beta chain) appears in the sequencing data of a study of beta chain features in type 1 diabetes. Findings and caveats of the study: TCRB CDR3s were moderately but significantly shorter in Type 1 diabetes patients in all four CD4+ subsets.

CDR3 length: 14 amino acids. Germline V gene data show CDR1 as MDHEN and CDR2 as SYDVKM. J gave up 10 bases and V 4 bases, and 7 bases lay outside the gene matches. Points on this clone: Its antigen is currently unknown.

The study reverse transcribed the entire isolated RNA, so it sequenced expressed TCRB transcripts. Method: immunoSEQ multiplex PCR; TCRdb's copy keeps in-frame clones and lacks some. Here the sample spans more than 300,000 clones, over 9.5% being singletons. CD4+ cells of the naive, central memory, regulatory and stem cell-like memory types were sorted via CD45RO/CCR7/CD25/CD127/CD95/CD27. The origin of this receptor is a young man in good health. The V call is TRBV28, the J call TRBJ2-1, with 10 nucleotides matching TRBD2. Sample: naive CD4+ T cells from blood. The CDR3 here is CASSSPSGSWEQFF. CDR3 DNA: TGTGCCAGCAGTTCCCCTAGCGGGAGCTGGGAGCAGTTCTTC.